A single sample gave rise to the 30 T cell receptor beta chains below, sequenced in a study of breast tumors, draining lymph nodes, adjacent tissues. Axillary draining lymph nodes of breast cancer patients supplied the node samples. TCRdb redid the calling of the multiplex PCR reads with MiXCR, one entry per CDR3 protein. The sample yields some 230,000 distinct CDR3 sequences, less than 40% seen once. Material for sequencing was axillary lymph node tissue. The receptors derive from a female donor with breast cancer. Some clones in this sample may be carry-over from other donors' samples.

This clonotype occurred many times. The chain combines TRBV6-5 with TRBJ1-6; TRBD1 is a possible D gene (6 bases). There are 15 residues in the CDR3. Germline assignment: CDR1 MNHEY and CDR2 SVGAGI. V lost 6 bases, J lost 7 bases, and 16 bases lay in between. In DNA form, the CDR3 reads TGTGCCAGCAGACCCCAGACAGGTTTGAATTCACCCCTCCACTTT. Translation: CASRPQTGLNSPLHF.

In this sample, this clonotype turned up many times. One end of the junction varies from germline; a read error may be responsible. The chain joins TRBV5-8 to TRBJ1-3; D is unclear. Looked up from germline, CDR1 is SGHTS and CDR2 is YDEGEE. This CDR3 comprises 12 residues. CDR3 bases: TGTGCCAGCACCTTGACTGGGAACACCATATATTTT. This translates into CASTLTGNTIYF.

As to this clonotype: This clone may be a read error of a much larger clone one base away. This rearrangement joins TRBV6-6 to TRBJ2-5, with TRBD1 matching over 9 bases. The length of the CDR3 is 13 residues. The V gene's germline CDR1 is MNHNY and CDR2 SVGAGI (reference sequence). The ends lost 6 bases at V and 4 bases at J; junction bases unmatched: 3. CDR3 amino acids: CASRHRGRETQYF. CDR3 DNA: TGTGCCAGCAGGCACAGGGGGCGAGAGACCCAGTACTTC.

To note about this clonotype: Because the CDR3's place on the DNA is in doubt, the DNA is left out and the CDR3 is given as listed by TCRdb. The chain carries TRBV7-6 and TRBJ2-7; the D call of TRBD1 is as the table states it, not checked on the DNA. The CDR3 sequence runs 21 residues, both termini included. Germline CDR1 reads SGHVS; CDR2 reads FNYEAQ. CDR3 sequence: CASSFYICSASDQGVSYEQYF.

In this sample, this clonotype turned up many times. The J gene is TRBJ1-6, the V gene TRBV2; no reliable D call. CDR3 length: 16 residues. Germline CDR1 is SNHLY and CDR2 is FYNNEI. Trimming stripped 2 bases from V and 1 base from J, with 9 bases between. The CDR3 protein is CASSEFSGSYNSPLHF. CDR3 nucleotides: TGTGCCAGCAGTGAATTCAGTGGATCCTATAATTCACCCCTCCACTTT.

For this clonotype: A much bigger clone sits one base away, suggesting this may be a read error. The chain is built from TRBV7-2 and TRBJ2-5; D tentatively reads TRBD1 or TRBD2 (5 bases each). Germline V lookup: CDR1 SGHTA, CDR2 FQGNSA. The CDR3 totals 15 residues. The CDR3 DNA reads TGTGCCAGCAGCTTAGGACCCAGGGTCAGGGAGACCCAGCACTTC. Translating it yields CASSLGPRVRETQHF.

This clonotype was found many times. CDR3 bases: TGCAGTGCTAGAGATAATAGAGGGATAGAGACCCAGTACTTC. This codes for CSARDNRGIETQYF. The chain carries TRBV20-1 and TRBJ2-5; the D gene is possibly TRBD2 (5 bases). Looked up from germline, CDR1 is DFQATT and CDR2 is SNEGSKA (reference sequence). V lost 0 bases to trimming and J lost 4 bases, with 12 bases between them. The length of the CDR3 is 14 residues.

On this clonotype itself: Possible read error: a much larger clone is one base away. V gene TRBV7-9 combines with J gene TRBJ2-1, with D tentatively TRBD1 or TRBD2 (6 bases each). Germline lookup yields CDR1 SEHNR and CDR2 FQNEAQ (reference sequence). V shed 7 bases and J shed 4 bases, with 11 bases lying between them. This CDR3 region has 13 residues. CDR3 sequence (DNA): TGTGCCAGCACCAGGGGAGGATACAATGAGCAGTTCTTC. Translating gives CASTRGGYNEQFF.

This clonotype is a singleton in its sample. This CDR3 fails to terminate in the conserved phenylalanine or tryptophan, so it likely reflects a read error. It is unclear where the CDR3 begins or ends on the DNA, so no DNA is shown, and the CDR3 is as TCRdb lists it. The chain links TRBV4-1 to TRBJ1-2; the D call TRBD1 from the table was never checked on the DNA. Germline V CDR1 and CDR2: MGHRA, YSYEKL. The CDR3 is made up of 16 amino acids, end residues included. The CDR3 region is CASSQDQQGLTMATPS.

This clonotype showed up many times. This chain connects TRBV10-3 to TRBJ2-3; a weak D match, TRBD2 (5 bases). The length of the CDR3 is 14 residues. The germline V gene encodes CDR1 ENHRY and CDR2 SYGVKD. In DNA form, the CDR3 reads TGTGGGATCGAAGGGAGAAGGAGCACAGATACGCAGTATTTT. It codes for CGIEGRRSTDTQYF.

The CDR3 DNA reads TGTGCCAGCAGTCACCTCGGGGCATGGACAGATACGCAGTATTTT. Its protein is CASSHLGAWTDTQYF. V is TRBV6-5 and J is TRBJ2-3; D may match TRBD1 or TRBD2 (5 bases each). The CDR3 has 15 residues. Trimming pared 5 bases from V and 3 bases from J, leaving 15 bases between. Germline V CDR1 and CDR2: MNHEY, SVGAGI.

Ten or more counts support this clonotype. The chain joins TRBV7-2 to TRBJ2-7; 8 bases agree with TRBD2. The CDR3 has 14 amino acids. Germline V gene data show CDR1 as SGHTA and CDR2 as FQGNSA. V lost 5 bases to trimming and J lost 3 bases; unmatched junction nucleotides: 6. The CDR3 nucleotides read TGTGCCAGCAGCCCGGGGGGGAGAAACTACGAGCAGTACTTC. Encoded protein: CASSPGGRNYEQYF.

This clonotype was found many times. The genes are TRBV10-3 and TRBJ1-6; possible D gene TRBD1, 6 bases. V shed 3 bases and J shed 5 bases, with 11 bases lying between them. This CDR3 spans 15 amino acids. Germline V gene lookup returns CDR1 ENHRY and CDR2 SYGVKD. CDR3 sequence reads: CAISDADRNNSPLHF. The CDR3 DNA sequence: TGTGCCATCAGTGACGCGGACAGAAATAATTCACCCCTCCACTTT.

This clonotype was picked up a small number of times. This rearrangement joins TRBV6-2 or TRBV6-3 to TRBJ2-3; D is possibly TRBD1 (6 bases). The CDR3 extends over 16 amino acids. Germline CDR1 reads MNHEY; CDR2 reads SVGEGT. V lost 5 bases to trimming and J lost 1 base, with 16 bases between them. CDR3 loop: CASSKPTGGGTDTQYF. CDR3 in DNA: TGTGCCAGCAGTAAGCCGACAGGCGGCGGCACAGATACGCAGTATTTT.

Points on this clonotype: This could be a read error, since a much larger clone is one nucleotide away. Because it lacks the conserved phenylalanine or tryptophan at the end, this CDR3 is likely a read error. It is unclear where the CDR3 begins or ends on the DNA, so no DNA is shown, and the CDR3 is as TCRdb lists it. The rearrangement joins TRBV28 to TRBJ2-5; TRBD2, the D gene given by the table, was not confirmed from the DNA. Germline V gene sequence: CDR1 MDHEN, CDR2 SYDVKM. The CDR3 totals 11 residues, both ends included. CDR3 residues: CASSSGLTNYL.

This clonotype was found many times. V is TRBV12-3 or TRBV12-4 and J is TRBJ2-5; 7 nucleotides align to TRBD1. After removal of 3 bases from V and 2 bases from J, the junction contained 0 bases not matched to a gene. The CDR3 totals 13 residues. The CDR3 loop is CASSLDRQETQYF. CDR3 nucleotide sequence: TGTGCCAGCAGTTTGGACAGGCAAGAGACCCAGTACTTC.

The rearrangement links TRBV20-1 to TRBJ2-7; weak D call: TRBD2 (6 bases). CDR3 length: 14 amino acids. Trimming cost V 6 bases and J 2 bases, with 17 bases left between them. Germline lookup yields CDR1 DFQATT and CDR2 SNEGSKA (reference sequence). The CDR3 protein is CSAMTGENPYEQYF. The CDR3 DNA follows: TGCAGTGCCATGACGGGGGAGAATCCCTACGAGCAGTACTTC.

This clonotype was recorded at least ten times. The chain is built from TRBV7-8 and TRBJ2-3; D may be TRBD2 (5 bases). The V and J ends lost 1 base and 4 bases respectively, with 9 bases between them. Germline V gene lookup returns CDR1 SGHVS and CDR2 FQNEAQ. The CDR3 runs to 14 residues. The CDR3 region is CASSLELASDTQYF. The CDR3, as DNA: TGTGCCAGCAGCTTAGAGTTAGCGTCAGATACGCAGTATTTT.

This clonotype appeared many times. A much larger clone differs by one base, so this may be a read error. The rearrangement links TRBV6-5 to TRBJ1-2; D ambiguous. Germline V gene sequence: CDR1 MNHEY, CDR2 SVGAGI. V was clipped by 11 bases and J by 0 bases, with 7 bases between them. The CDR3 contains 11 residues. The DNA for the CDR3 is TGTGCCGTCGAGCCTAACTATGGCTACACCTTC. It specifies CAVEPNYGYTF.

This clonotype occurred a few times. The chain links TRBV28 to TRBJ1-5; no definite D call. This CDR3 comprises 15 residues. V was pared by 3 bases and J by 6 bases, with 15 bases between. CDR1 is MDHEN, CDR2 SYDVKM, per germline. The DNA of the CDR3 is TGTGCCAGCAGTTTGAGTTTGCTGGCGGGTCAGCCCCAGCATTTT. Its protein product is CASSLSLLAGQPQHF. The complete variable domain, with remaining parts taken from reference TRBV28 and TRBJ1-5, reads DVKVTQSSRYLVKRTGEKVFLECVQDMDHENMFWYRQDPGLGLRLIYFSYDVKMKEKGDIPEGYSVSREKKERFSLILESASTNQTSMYLCASSLSLLAGQPQHFGDGTRLSIL.

In its sample, this clonotype ranks as medium-sized. The rearrangement links TRBV20-1 to TRBJ2-5; TRBD2 aligns across 12 bases. The V and J ends lost 5 bases and 6 bases, in that order; junction bases with no gene match: 16. Looked up from germline, CDR1 is DFQATT and CDR2 is SNEGSKA (reference sequence). The CDR3 sequence is 17 residues long. CDR3 amino acids: CSAETGLASGGAKTQYF. Written as DNA, the CDR3 is TGCAGTGCTGAGACGGGGTTGGCTAGCGGGGGGGCGAAGACCCAGTACTTC.

This clonotype showed up just a few times. The V gene is TRBV20-1, the J gene TRBJ2-7, with 8 bases lining up with TRBD2. Unmatched junction bases numbered 4, after V lost 2 bases and J lost 4 bases. The CDR3 spans 13 residues. Germline lookup yields CDR1 DFQATT and CDR2 SNEGSKA (reference sequence). The CDR3 DNA reads as TGCAGTGCTAGATTGGTAGCGGGATACGAGCAGTACTTC. Translating gives CSARLVAGYEQYF.

The chain carries TRBV25-1 and TRBJ1-1; no clear D gene. Trimming cost V 3 bases and J 10 bases, with 12 bases left between them. The CDR3 runs 12 residues. Germline CDR1 is MGHDK and CDR2 is SYGVNS. This CDR3 reads CASSDGALGAFF. The CDR3 coding sequence is TGTGCCAGCAGTGACGGCGCCCTTGGAGCTTTCTTT. The full variable domain, rest sourced from reference TRBV25-1 and TRBJ1-1, is EADIYQTPRYLVIGTGKKITLECSQTMGHDKMYWYQQDPGMELHLIHYSYGVNSTEKGDLSSESTVSRIRTEHFPLTLESARPSHTSQYLCASSDGALGAFFGQGTRLTVV.

This clonotype appeared many times. V and J are TRBV24-1 and TRBJ2-1; 10 nucleotides agree with TRBD2. With 2 bases clipped from V and 4 bases from J, the junction kept 7 bases outside the gene matches. Looked up from germline, CDR1 is KGHDR and CDR2 is SFDVKD. The length of the CDR3 is 17 residues. The CDR3 DNA follows: TGTGCCACCAGTGATTCTACTAGCGGGATTCGATACAATGAGCAGTTCTTC. Its translation: CATSDSTSGIRYNEQFF.

V usage is TRBV28 and J usage is TRBJ2-6; the D gene is possibly TRBD2 (5 bases). V lost 5 bases and J lost 3, with 11 bases in between. The germline CDR1 and CDR2 sequences are MDHEN and SYDVKM. The CDR3 is 15 amino acids. The CDR3 is CASSMDRGGANVLTF. DNA of the CDR3: TGTGCCAGCAGTATGGACCGGGGTGGGGCCAACGTCCTGACTTTC.

The table lists this clonotype with many counts. J is TRBJ2-3 and V is TRBV14; no definite D call. The CDR3 loop spans 12 amino acids. V was pared by 1 base and J by 3 bases, with 2 bases between. Per germline, CDR1 SGHDN and CDR2 FVKESK. The CDR3 sequence is CASSQATDTQYF. The CDR3 region has the DNA TGTGCCAGCAGCCAAGCAACAGATACGCAGTATTTT.

A few counts support this clonotype. The chain uses TRBV5-4 and TRBJ1-2, with D perhaps matching TRBD1 (5 bases). Trimming removed 4 bases from V and 1 base from J, with 14 bases in between. This CDR3 is built from 15 residues. Germline CDR1 reads SGHNT; CDR2 reads YYREEE (reference sequence). The CDR3 DNA follows: TGTGCCAGCAGCCCGGGACGGTCGGTTAACTATGGCTACACCTTC. It encodes CASSPGRSVNYGYTF. Full variable domain (outside the CDR3, taken from reference TRBV5-4 and TRBJ1-2): ETGVTQSPTHLIKTRGQQVTLRCSSQSGHNTVSWYQQALGQGPQFIFQYYREEENGRGNFPPRFSGLQFPNYSSELNVNALELDDSALYLCASSPGRSVNYGYTFGSGTRLTVV.

This clonotype turned up a few times. The chain recombines TRBV20-1 with TRBJ2-7; D gene ambiguous. The CDR3 contains 15 residues. Germline values: CDR1 DFQATT, CDR2 SNEGSKA (reference sequence). Trimming removed 0 bases at V and 6 bases at J, with 18 bases between. The CDR3 sequence: CSARDTQEATGEQYF. In DNA form, the CDR3 reads TGCAGTGCTAGAGATACTCAGGAAGCTACGGGCGAGCAGTACTTC.

V is TRBV6-5 and J is TRBJ2-6; 7 bases match TRBD2. The length of the CDR3 is 15 residues. CDR1 MNHEY and CDR2 SVGAGI come from the germline V gene. The trim removed 2 bases at V and 2 bases at J, leaving 0 bases unmatched. The CDR3 is CASSYAGAGANVLTF. The CDR3 DNA sequence: TGTGCCAGCAGTTACGCGGGGGCTGGGGCCAACGTCCTGACTTTC.

The CDR3 here is CASRSSGRANEQFF. The CDR3 region has the DNA TGTGCCAGCAGGTCGAGCGGGAGGGCCAATGAGCAGTTCTTC. J is TRBJ2-1 and V is TRBV7-9; TRBD2 matches 10 bases. CDR1 is SEHNR, CDR2 FQNEAQ, per germline (reference sequence). Trimming removed 6 bases from V and 6 bases from J; junction bases left unmatched: 5. The CDR3 is made up of 14 amino acids.